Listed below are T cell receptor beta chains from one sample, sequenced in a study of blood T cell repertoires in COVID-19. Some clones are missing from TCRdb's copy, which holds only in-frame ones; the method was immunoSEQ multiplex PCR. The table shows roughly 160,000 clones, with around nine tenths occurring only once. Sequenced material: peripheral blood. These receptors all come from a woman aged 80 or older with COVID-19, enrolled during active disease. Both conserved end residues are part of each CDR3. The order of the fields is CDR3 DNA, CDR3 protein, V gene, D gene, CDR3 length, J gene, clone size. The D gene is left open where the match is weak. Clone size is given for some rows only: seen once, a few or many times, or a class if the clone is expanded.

TGTGCCACCAGCAGAGGATCCTGGACACCAAATAGCAATCAGCCCCAGCATTTT CATSRGSWTPNSNQPQHF TRBV15 - 18 TRBJ1-5 -
TGTGCCAGCAGGCACAGGGGTTTCACAGATACGCAGTATTTT CASRHRGFTDTQYF TRBV11-1 TRBD1 14 TRBJ2-3 -
TGTGCCAGCAGTTACGAGCGGGAGGTCACCGGGGAGCTGTTTTTT CASSYEREVTGELFF TRBV6-5 TRBD2 15 TRBJ2-2 -
TGTGCCAGCAGCCTTAGCGGCCCTGATAACGGCTACGAGCAGTACTTC CASSLSGPDNGYEQYF TRBV7-2 - 16 TRBJ2-7 -
TGTGCCAGCAGTTTAAATGGACACGATCAGCTCCAGCATTTT CASSLNGHDQLQHF TRBV28 - 14 TRBJ1-5 -
TGCGCCAGCAGCTCGAACAGGGGGTCGATCGGGGAGCTGTTTTTT CASSSNRGSIGELFF TRBV5-1 TRBD1 15 TRBJ2-2 -
TGTGCCAGCAGTCCGGGGGGGGTGAGGAATCAGCCCCAGCATTTT CASSPGGVRNQPQHF TRBV28 - 15 TRBJ1-5 -
TGCGCCAGCAGCTTGGCCGGGAGCACTGAAGCTTTCTTT CASSLAGSTEAFF TRBV5-1 - 13 TRBJ1-1 -
TGTGCCAGCAGCTTGGGAGGGCTCTCTTCTGAAAAACTGTTTTTT CASSLGGLSSEKLFF TRBV5-8 - 15 TRBJ1-4 -
TGTGCCAGCAGCATCCGTCTAGCGGGAGGTGGTGAGCAGTTCTTC CASSIRLAGGGEQFF TRBV7-6 TRBD2 15 TRBJ2-1 -
TGCGCCAGCAGCTTAGTAGCGGGACAAAACAATGAGCAGTTCTTC CASSLVAGQNNEQFF TRBV5-1 TRBD2 15 TRBJ2-1 -
TGTGCCAGCAGCTTGAGGGGACTAGCGGGAGAAAATGAGCAGTTCTTC CASSLRGLAGENEQFF TRBV7-2 TRBD2 16 TRBJ2-1 -
TGTGCCAGCAGCCGAACAGGGAGCTCCTACAATGAGCAGTTCTTC CASSRTGSSYNEQFF TRBV7-8 - 15 TRBJ2-1 -
TGTGCCAGCAGCTTAGCCCCAACGGGGAATGAAGCTTTCTTT CASSLAPTGNEAFF TRBV7-2 - 14 TRBJ1-1 -
TGCGCCAGCAGCTTGGCGGGCAGGGGTCCCTCTGGAAACACCATATATTTT CASSLAGRGPSGNTIYF TRBV5-1 - 17 TRBJ1-3 -
TGCGCCAGCAGTGAGTTGGGGGGGATCGGCTACACCTTC CASSELGGIGYTF TRBV10-2 - 13 TRBJ1-2 -
TGTGCCAGCAGCTTATGGACAGGGGGGCAGTTCTTC CASSLWTGGQFF TRBV7-9 TRBD1 12 TRBJ2-1 few
TGCGCCAGCAGTGAGCCGCGGAGCGGGACCCGAACCTACGAGCAGTACTTC CASSEPRSGTRTYEQYF TRBV10-2 TRBD2 17 TRBJ2-7 -
TGTGCCAGCAGTGTACAGAGCTCCTACAATGAGCAGTTCTTC CASSVQSSYNEQFF TRBV2 - 14 TRBJ2-1 once
TGTGCCAGCCGCAGGGGGGACAATGAGCAGTTCTTC CASRRGDNEQFF TRBV5-6 - 12 TRBJ2-1 once
TGTGCCAGCAGCCCCCGCGGGGGCTTAGGAGCTTTCTTT CASSPRGGLGAFF TRBV5-6 - 13 TRBJ1-1 -
TGCGCCAGCAGCCCCGGACAGGCGGGCTATGGCTACACCTTC CASSPGQAGYGYTF TRBV5-1 TRBD1 14 TRBJ1-2 -
TGTGCCAGCAGCCAAGTTGGCGGGTACGAGCAGTACTTC CASSQVGGYEQYF TRBV3-1/TRBV3-2 - 13 TRBJ2-7 -
TGTGCCACCAGCAGAGATATGGTCACAGCCTACGAGCAGTACTTC CATSRDMVTAYEQYF TRBV15 - 15 TRBJ2-7 -
TGTGCCAGCAGTGGCAGGAACACCGGGGAGCTGTTTTTT CASSGRNTGELFF TRBV2 - 13 TRBJ2-2 once
TGTGCTAGTGGTTTGGTACAAAAGGGCGGGAGTCGGCTTGAGCAGTACTTC CASGLVQKGGSRLEQYF TRBV12-5 TRBD2 17 TRBJ2-7 -
TGTGCCAGCAGCCCAACGTCTGTCAGCTCCTACGAGCAGTACTTC CASSPTSVSSYEQYF TRBV16 - 15 TRBJ2-7 -
TGTGCCAGCAGCCAAGGACTAGCGGGAGTCTCCTACAATGAGCAGTTCTTC CASSQGLAGVSYNEQFF TRBV3-1/TRBV3-2 TRBD2 17 TRBJ2-1 -
TGTGCCAGCAGTTCTAGCGGGGGGGACTCCTACGAGCAGTACTTC CASSSSGGDSYEQYF TRBV28 TRBD2 15 TRBJ2-7 -
TGCAGCGTTGGGGGACAGCTGAACACTGAAGCTTTCTTT CSVGGQLNTEAFF TRBV29-1 TRBD1 13 TRBJ1-1 once
TGTGCCAGCAGCTTGATCCAGGGCTATGGCTACACCTTC CASSLIQGYGYTF TRBV7-8 - 13 TRBJ1-2 -
TGTGCCAGCAGTTACGGAGTAGGGGTTAATGAGCAGTTCTTC CASSYGVGVNEQFF TRBV6-2/TRBV6-3 - 14 TRBJ2-1 -
TGTGCCAGCAGTGGGCAGGGGCAAAGCTACGAGCAGTACTTC CASSGQGQSYEQYF TRBV2 - 14 TRBJ2-7 -
TGTGCCAGCAGTGACACCCCCTCGCTATCGCTCTCTGGGGCCAACGTCCTGACTTTC CASSDTPSLSLSGANVLTF TRBV6-4 - 19 TRBJ2-6 -
TGTGCCAGCAGTCCCACCGGGACTTACGGGGAGCAGTACTTC CASSPTGTYGEQYF TRBV28 - 14 TRBJ2-7 -
TGTGCCAGTAGACCGAAGGGGGGACAGGGAGGTAAGCGGTACAATGAGCAGTTCTTC CASRPKGGQGGKRYNEQFF TRBV19 TRBD1 19 TRBJ2-1 -
TGTGCCAGCAGCTTATCCAGCGGGAGATCGCGCAATGAGCAGTTCTTC CASSLSSGRSRNEQFF TRBV7-2 TRBD2 16 TRBJ2-1 -